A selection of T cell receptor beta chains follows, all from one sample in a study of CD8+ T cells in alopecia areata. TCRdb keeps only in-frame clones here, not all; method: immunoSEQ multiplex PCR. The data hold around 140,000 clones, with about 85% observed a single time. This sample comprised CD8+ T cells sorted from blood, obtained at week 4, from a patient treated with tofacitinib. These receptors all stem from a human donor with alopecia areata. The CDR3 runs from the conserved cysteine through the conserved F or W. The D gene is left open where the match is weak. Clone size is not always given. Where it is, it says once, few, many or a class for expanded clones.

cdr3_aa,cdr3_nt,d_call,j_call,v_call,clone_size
CASSLGGFYNEQFF,TGTGCCAGCAGCTTAGGGGGGTTCTACAATGAGCAGTTCTTC,.,TRBJ2-1,TRBV13,.
CASSPLETQYF,TGTGCCAGCAGTCCCCTAGAGACCCAGTACTTC,.,TRBJ2-5,TRBV6-6,.
CASSPPFGTFQETQYF,TGTGCCAGCAGCCCCCCTTTTGGGACCTTCCAAGAGACCCAGTACTTC,.,TRBJ2-5,TRBV7-9,once
CSVLPRGANYGYTF,TGCAGCGTCCTCCCCCGGGGGGCGAACTATGGCTACACCTTC,.,TRBJ1-2,TRBV29-1,.
CASSEAKGLLPDTQYF,TGTGCCAGCAGTGAAGCAAAGGGACTCCTCCCAGATACGCAGTATTTT,.,TRBJ2-3,TRBV6-1,.
CASSLAVVYNEQFF,TGCGCCAGCAGCTTGGCCGTGGTTTACAATGAGCAGTTCTTC,.,TRBJ2-1,TRBV5-1,.
CASLRTGSYEQYF,TGTGCCAGCCTGAGGACAGGCTCCTACGAGCAGTACTTC,TRBD1,TRBJ2-7,TRBV2,.
CSVEDGQRAIQETQYF,TGCAGCGTTGAAGATGGGCAGCGGGCCATCCAAGAGACCCAGTACTTC,.,TRBJ2-5,TRBV29-1,.
CASSLGNLGDTQYF,TGTGCCAGCAGCCTCGGCAACCTGGGGGATACGCAGTATTTT,.,TRBJ2-3,TRBV5-4,.
CASSDRGQREEAFF,TGTGCCAGCAGTGATCGAGGACAGCGAGAAGAAGCTTTCTTT,.,TRBJ1-1,TRBV25-1,.
CASSPSSYEQYF,TGTGCCAGCAGCCCTAGCTCCTACGAGCAGTACTTC,.,TRBJ2-7,TRBV7-9,.
CASALGGIPVGKLFF,TGTGCCAGCGCATTAGGCGGGATCCCGGTGGGAAAACTGTTTTTT,.,TRBJ1-4,TRBV27,.
CASSSPGPGQSYEQYF,TGTGCCAGCAGCTCCCCGGGACCGGGACAGTCCTACGAGCAGTACTTC,TRBD1,TRBJ2-7,TRBV7-9,.
CASSSRMYEQFF,TGTGCCAGCAGCTCCCGTATGTATGAGCAGTTCTTC,.,TRBJ2-1,TRBV11-2,.
CAISAAEDEQYF,TGTGCCATCAGTGCCGCGGAGGACGAGCAGTACTTC,.,TRBJ2-7,TRBV10-3,.
CASSLNSGGPNEQFF,TGTGCCAGCAGCTTAAACTCTGGGGGGCCCAATGAGCAGTTCTTC,.,TRBJ2-1,TRBV7-3,.
CASIIAGGIEDTQYF,TGTGCCAGCATCATAGCGGGGGGGATCGAAGATACGCAGTATTTT,TRBD2,TRBJ2-3,TRBV7-2,.
CASSTTSTEQYF,TGTGCCAGCAGCACTACTAGCACCGAGCAGTACTTC,.,TRBJ2-7,TRBV7-9,.